This T cell receptor beta chain is drawn from a study of T-cell reconstitution after alpha-beta-depleted transplantation in children (dated by TCRdb to 2016 to 2017). At the level of the whole study: Using TCR repertoire profiling, the study quantitatively followed how T-cell immune reconstitution unfolded in children after TCRalphabeta/CD19-depleted allogeneic hematopoietic cell transplantation.

Overall study results and their limits: Hyperexpanded clone frequencies declined over subsequent months; after one year, T-cell counts and TCRbeta diversity were mostly attributed to newly produced T cells. The high TCRbeta diversity at day 60 in some patients was ascribed to recipient T cells and intrathymic progenitors that had survived conditioning. The apparently early recovery of alphabetaT-cell counts about two months after transplant reportedly depended on only several hundred rapidly expanded clones that came from non-depleted graft cells.

Remarks on this clonotype: Its cognate antigen has yet to be identified. No much larger clone exists at a distance of one base, and base qualities are not known.

The germline V gene specifies SGHAT as CDR1 and FQNNGV as CDR2. V is reduced by 2 bases and J by 0 bases, leaving a spacing of 11 bases between them. The CDR3 starts with the cysteine, ends with the phenylalanine, and has 16 residues. Only CDR3 DNA is held: 48 bases, read in frame from base 1. The library was generated by PCR. Sequencing was carried out with an Illumina HiSeq 2500. TCR libraries were prepared with molecular barcoding, using unique molecular identifiers to normalize TCRbeta repertoire quantification. TCRdb cleaned the public reads at Q25 with fastp, built clones with MiXCR and kept in-frame beta chains. For every CDR3 protein sequence, its rows merge into one entry that carries the most common genes and DNA. Within this sample are under 400,000 distinct CDR3 sequences, with 23% of them counted one time only. Over 9.5% of the sample belongs to the ten largest clones. Taken with the paper, the label for treatment or condition translates to: allogeneic hematopoietic cell transplantation with graft depleted of TCRalphabeta T cells and CD19 B cells. The children who served as transplant recipients had been given grafts of TCRalphabeta/CD19-depleted allogeneic hematopoietic cells.

Recombination linked TRBV11-2 to TRBJ2-4, with the D call perhaps TRBD1 or TRBD2, each one matching 5 bases. Sample: PBMCs, mostly from graft donor cells, taken 180 days after TCRalphabeta/CD19-depleted stem cell transplant. The sequence derives from a male patient under 18 who had a stem cell transplant for acute lymphoblastic leukemia, so the T cells may come from the graft donor. The CDR3 here reads CASSLTRAGAKNIQYF. The DNA is as follows: TGTGCCAGCAGCTTAACCAGGGCGGGAGCCAAAAACATTCAGTACTTC.